Following are 26 T cell receptor beta chains from one sample sequenced in a study of human T cells and chemical hapten exposure. MiXCR, run by TCRdb on the RACE reads, gives a single entry per CDR3 protein. The sample records tens of thousands of distinct CDR3 sequences, 12% to 15% being singletons. Sample time point: pre-sensitization, week 0. Stated treatment: therapeutic diphenylcyclopropenone sensitization with weekly scalp DPC. Specimen: whole blood, collected in connection with sensitization to the hapten diphenylcyclopropenone (DPC). Receptor source: a woman between 45 and 65 years old with alopecia areata. Some clones in this sample may be carry-over from other donors' samples.

The genes are TRBV6-2 or TRBV6-3 and TRBJ2-2; perhaps D is TRBD1 or TRBD2 (5 bases each). The CDR3 covers 19 residues. V lost 7 bases, J lost 6 bases, and 30 bases lay in between. Looked up from germline, CDR1 is MNHEY and CDR2 is SVGEGT. CDR3 nucleotides: TGTGCCAGCACCAAAACTGGGGGTCAACTCCACCCTCCACCCGGGGAGCTGTTTTTT. It yields the protein CASTKTGGQLHPPPGELFF.

This clonotype was recorded many times. The V and J genes are TRBV13 and TRBJ2-1; D might be TRBD2 (6 bases). The CDR3 sequence is 19 residues long. V shed 5 bases and J shed 6 bases, with 29 bases lying between them. Germline-derived CDR1 and CDR2 are PRHDT and FYEKMQ (reference sequence). CDR3 sequence: CASSPARSGSKWLPNEQFF. CDR3 sequence (DNA): TGTGCCAGCAGCCCAGCCCGCTCCGGGAGCAAATGGTTACCCAATGAGCAGTTCTTC.

This clonotype was seen more than once but under ten times. V usage is TRBV20-1 and J usage is TRBJ2-5, with 7 bases matching TRBD2. CDR1 and CDR2 (germline): DFQATT, SNEGSKA (reference sequence). With 6 bases clipped from V and 0 bases from J, the junction kept 13 bases outside the gene matches. The CDR3 is 16 amino acids. The CDR3 here is CSAASKRGWYQETQYF. In DNA, the CDR3 is TGCAGTGCCGCCTCTAAGCGGGGTTGGTACCAAGAGACCCAGTACTTC.

The chain uses TRBV7-8 and TRBJ1-2, with 8 bases identical to TRBD1. CDR3 length: 14 residues. V shed 5 bases and J 5 bases; nucleotides not matched to a gene: 7. Germline CDR1 SGHVS, CDR2 FQNEAQ. The CDR3 is CASSQPGQEYGYTF. The CDR3 DNA is TGTGCCAGCAGCCAACCGGGACAGGAGTATGGCTACACCTTC.

Here the CDR3 DNA reads TGTGCCAGCAGCTTGCGGGCTTACGGACAGCCCCAGCATTTT. This gives the protein CASSLRAYGQPQHF. The V and J genes are TRBV5-6 and TRBJ1-5; D is unresolved. Trimming shortened V by 1 base and J by 7 bases, and 12 bases separated the two germline ends. The CDR3 spans 14 residues. In germline, CDR1 is SGHDT, CDR2 YYEEEE.

CDR3: CASSSPTVRTEAFF. The CDR3 DNA is TGCGCCAGCAGTAGTCCGACGGTTCGTACTGAAGCTTTCTTT. The chain is built from TRBV4-1 and TRBJ1-1; D remains unclear. CDR1 is MGHRA and CDR2 is YSYEKL in the germline V gene. This CDR3 is 14 amino acids long. With 6 bases removed from V and 5 bases from J, the gap between germline ends came to 16 bases.

This clonotype was seen a few times. J is TRBJ2-7 and V is TRBV6-2 or TRBV6-3, with a tentative D call TRBD2 (6 bases). Germline loops: CDR1 MNHEY, CDR2 SVGEGT. V gave up 4 bases and J gave up 6 bases, with 13 bases separating them. The CDR3 spans 13 residues. The CDR3 reads CASSSPGGIEQYF. CDR3 nucleotide sequence: TGTGCCAGCAGTTCCCCAGGAGGGATCGAGCAGTACTTC.

This clonotype was recorded at least ten times. The chain joins TRBV19 to TRBJ2-3; 11 bases agree with TRBD2. Trimming took 4 bases from V and 1 from J; bases not matched to a gene: 10. The CDR3 is 18 amino acids. CDR1 is LNHDA, CDR2 SQIVND, per germline (reference sequence). CDR3 loop: CASSTLAGGGRGTDTQYF. The CDR3 bases are TGTGCCAGTAGTACCCTAGCGGGAGGCGGACGTGGCACAGATACGCAGTATTTT. Combining the CDR3 with reference TRBV19 and TRBJ2-3 gives the whole variable domain DGGITQSPKYLFRKEGQNVTLSCEQNLNHDAMYWYRQDPGQGLRLIYYSQIVNDFQKGDIAEGYSVSREKKESFPLTVTSAQKNPTAFYLCASSTLAGGGRGTDTQYFGPGTRLTVL.

This clonotype has only a few counts. This chain uses TRBV12-5 with TRBJ2-1; TRBD1 agrees at 8 bases. V dropped 4 bases and J dropped 4; count of bases not matched to a gene: 6. The CDR3 spans 15 residues. CDR1 LGHNT and CDR2 FRNRAP come from the germline V gene. The CDR3 reads CASGWGDRGYNEQFF. The CDR3 bases are TGTGCTAGTGGTTGGGGCGACAGGGGTTACAATGAGCAGTTCTTC.

This clonotype was observed once. V and J are TRBV6-1 and TRBJ2-6, with D unresolved. The V end was cut by 8 bases, the J end by 0 bases, with 5 bases between. The CDR3 has 13 residues. The V gene's germline CDR1 is MNHNS and CDR2 SASEGT. The CDR3 here is CASGSSGANVLTF. For the CDR3, the DNA is TGTGCCAGCGGAAGCTCTGGGGCCAACGTCCTGACTTTC.

This clonotype was observed a handful of times. The chain combines TRBV2 with TRBJ2-2, with D possibly TRBD2 on 5 matching bases. Germline assignment: CDR1 SNHLY and CDR2 FYNNEI. The CDR3 is made up of 15 amino acids. V lost 3 bases to trimming and J lost 2 bases, with 10 bases between them. The CDR3 protein is CASSERAHNTGELFF. The CDR3 coding sequence is TGTGCCAGCAGTGAGAGGGCCCATAACACCGGGGAGCTGTTTTTT.

The chain recombines TRBV4-3 with TRBJ2-6, with no clear D. Germline-derived CDR1 and CDR2 are LGHNA and YSLEER. The CDR3 runs to 18 residues. Trimming removed 0 bases from V and 0 bases from J, with 12 bases in between. DNA for the CDR3: TGCGCCAGCAGCCAAGAACCCGCCGCCTCCTCTGGGGCCAACGTCCTGACTTTC. Translated: CASSQEPAASSGANVLTF.

By proportion, this clonotype is medium-sized (0.01 to 0.1%). The chain has TRBV30 and TRBJ2-2; no definite D call. The germline V and J ends were trimmed by 4 bases and 1 base, with 7 bases remaining between them. The CDR3 runs 13 residues. CDR1 and CDR2 (germline): GTSNPN, SVGIG (reference sequence). The CDR3 region is CAWKLQNTGELFF. CDR3 nucleotides: TGTGCCTGGAAACTACAGAACACCGGGGAGCTGTTTTTT.

The chain employs TRBV18 and TRBJ1-1; D is uncertain. V lost 3 bases and J lost 5, with 13 bases in between. This CDR3 is 14 amino acids long. Germline V gene data show CDR1 as KGHSH and CDR2 as LQKENI. CDR3 region: CASSPDSPGTEAFF. CDR3 DNA sequence: TGTGCCAGCTCACCGGACTCCCCGGGTACTGAAGCTTTCTTT.

This sequence joins TRBV7-6 and TRBJ2-1; D possibly uses TRBD1 or TRBD2 (5 bases each). The germline V and J ends were trimmed by 5 bases and 5 bases, with 13 bases remaining between them. The CDR3 sequence is 14 residues long. Germline-derived CDR1 and CDR2 are SGHVS and FNYEAQ. The CDR3 nucleotides are TGTGCCAGCAGCAGGCCGGGACGTCACAATGAGCAGTTCTTC. Translated, it gives CASSRPGRHNEQFF.

J is TRBJ2-1 and V is TRBV2; 10 bases match TRBD1. The CDR3 runs to 16 residues. Trimming at V came to 4 bases and at J to 3 bases, leaving 6 bases not matched to a gene. Germline loops: CDR1 SNHLY, CDR2 FYNNEI. The CDR3 spells CASSVRRDRGYNEQFF. For the CDR3, the DNA is TGTGCCAGCAGTGTCCGCCGGGACAGGGGCTACAATGAGCAGTTCTTC. The complete variable domain, with remaining parts taken from reference TRBV2 and TRBJ2-1, reads EPEVTQTPSHQVTQMGQEVILRCVPISNHLYFYWYRQILGQKVEFLVSFYNNEISEKSEIFDDQFSVERPDGSNFTLKIRSTKLEDSAMYFCASSVRRDRGYNEQFFGPGTRLTVL.

Ten or more counts support this clonotype. The rearrangement links TRBV10-2 to TRBJ2-7, with TRBD1 matching over 7 bases. Germline CDR1 reads WSHSY; CDR2 reads SAAADI. V shed 7 bases, J shed 5 bases, and the junction held 5 bases outside the gene matches. This CDR3 contains 12 residues. The CDR3 region has the DNA TGCGCCAGCATGGAGACAGGGAACGAGCAGTACTTC. It translates to CASMETGNEQYF.

The sample holds many counts of this clonotype. The chain has TRBV11-2 and TRBJ2-5; D is possibly TRBD1 (6 bases). The V end was cut by 4 bases, the J end by 2 bases, with 14 bases between. This CDR3 contains 15 residues. Germline assignment: CDR1 SGHAT and CDR2 FQNNGV. The CDR3 DNA sequence: TGTGCCAGCAGCTCTAACCAGGGGAGACAAGAGACCCAGTACTTC. Translated: CASSSNQGRQETQYF. Full variable domain (outside the CDR3, taken from reference TRBV11-2 and TRBJ2-5): EAGVAQSPRYKIIEKRQSVAFWCNPISGHATLYWYQQILGQGPKLLIQFQNNGVVDDSQLPKDRFSAERLKGVDSTLKIQPAKLEDSAVYLCASSSNQGRQETQYFGPGTRLLVL.

The chain has TRBV3-1 and TRBJ1-2; D gene ambiguous. Germline V gene lookup returns CDR1 LGHDT and CDR2 YNNKEL (reference sequence). CDR3 length: 15 residues. The V gene lost 1 base and the J gene lost 5 bases, with 14 bases spanning the gap. The CDR3 sequence is CASSQVAEGGYGYTF. The DNA of the CDR3 is TGTGCCAGCAGCCAAGTCGCAGAGGGAGGGTATGGCTACACCTTC.

The genes are TRBV27 and TRBJ2-6; the D is unclear. The CDR3 totals 15 residues. Germline V gene sequence: CDR1 MNHEY, CDR2 SMNVEV (reference sequence). Trimming removed 3 bases from V and 0 bases from J, with 6 bases in between. The CDR3 DNA sequence: TGTGCCAGCAGTTTTTACAGCTCTGGGGCCAACGTCCTGACTTTC. Its protein product is CASSFYSSGANVLTF.

The chain employs TRBV28 and TRBJ1-5, with a possible D match to TRBD1 (6 bases). V was pared by 5 bases and J by 1 base, with 12 bases between. The CDR3 runs to 15 residues. Germline lookup yields CDR1 MDHEN and CDR2 SYDVKM. CDR3 DNA sequence: TGTGCCAGCAGTCAGGTACAGGGAAGCAATCAGCCCCAGCATTTT. Protein: CASSQVQGSNQPQHF. Full variable domain (missing parts from reference TRBV28 and TRBJ1-5): DVKVTQSSRYLVKRTGEKVFLECVQDMDHENMFWYRQDPGLGLRLIYFSYDVKMKEKGDIPEGYSVSREKKERFSLILESASTNQTSMYLCASSQVQGSNQPQHFGDGTRLSIL.

This clonotype occurred a few times. V gene TRBV12-5 combines with J gene TRBJ2-1; 8 nucleotides match TRBD1. V shed 5 bases and J 1 base; nucleotides not matched to a gene: 7. The CDR3 is 16 amino acids. Germline CDR1 and CDR2: LGHNT and FRNRAP. This CDR3 reads CASGPTGGSSYNEQFF. In DNA, the CDR3 is TGTGCTAGTGGTCCTACAGGGGGTAGTTCCTACAATGAGCAGTTCTTC. Combining the CDR3 with reference TRBV12-5 and TRBJ2-1 gives the whole variable domain DARVTQTPRHKVTEMGQEVTMRCQPILGHNTVFWYRQTMMQGLELLAYFRNRAPLDDSGMPKDRFSAEMPDATLATLKIQPSEPRDSAVYFCASGPTGGSSYNEQFFGPGTRLTVL.

This clonotype has a handful of counts. This chain connects TRBV6-5 to TRBJ1-3; D might be TRBD1 (5 bases). Trimming shortened V by 6 bases and J by 1 base, and 22 bases separated the two germline ends. CDR3 length: 18 residues. CDR1 and CDR2 from the germline V gene are MNHEY and SVGAGI. As DNA, the CDR3 is TGTGCCAGCAGCCGAACGAGGACACCCACATCTTCTGGAAACACCATATATTTT. Translation: CASSRTRTPTSSGNTIYF.

This clonotype has just a few counts. The chain is built from TRBV11-3 and TRBJ2-3; TRBD2 might be the D (5 bases). Looked up from germline, CDR1 is SGHNT and CDR2 is YENEEA. V was trimmed by 2 bases and J by 3 bases, leaving 15 bases between them. The CDR3 length is 16 residues. CDR3 sequence reads: CASSLIFSGETDTQYF. The CDR3 DNA reads TGTGCCAGCAGCTTAATATTTTCTGGGGAGACAGATACGCAGTATTTT.

This chain uses TRBV18 with TRBJ2-7; D is ambiguous. V lost 3 bases to trimming and J lost 6 bases, with 18 bases between them. Germline lookup yields CDR1 KGHSH and CDR2 LQKENI. This CDR3 has 15 residues. In DNA, the CDR3 is TGTGCCAGCTCACCGAGACACACCGCGGTTGTCGAGCAGTACTTC. Translating gives CASSPRHTAVVEQYF.

This clonotype was seen a few times. The chain links TRBV28 to TRBJ2-4; D may be TRBD2 (6 bases). The V end lost 3 bases, the J end lost 6 bases, and 18 bases lay between the germline ends. Looked up from germline, CDR1 is MDHEN and CDR2 is SYDVKM. This CDR3 has 16 amino acids. CDR3 sequence (DNA): TGTGCCAGCAGTTTTTTAGGGGCGGGGACTGGAAACATTCAGTACTTC. Translation: CASSFLGAGTGNIQYF.